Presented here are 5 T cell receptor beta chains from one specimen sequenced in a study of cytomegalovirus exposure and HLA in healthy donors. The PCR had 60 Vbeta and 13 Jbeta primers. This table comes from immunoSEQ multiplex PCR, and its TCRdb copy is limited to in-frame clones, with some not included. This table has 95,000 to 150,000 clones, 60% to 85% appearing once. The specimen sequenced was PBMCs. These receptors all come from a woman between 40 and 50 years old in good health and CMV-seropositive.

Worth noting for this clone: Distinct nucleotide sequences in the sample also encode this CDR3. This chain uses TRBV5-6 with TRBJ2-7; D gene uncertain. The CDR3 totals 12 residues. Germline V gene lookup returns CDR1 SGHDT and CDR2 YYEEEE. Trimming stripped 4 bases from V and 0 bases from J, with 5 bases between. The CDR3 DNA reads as TGTGCCAGCAGCCTACGCTCCTACGAGCAGTACTTC. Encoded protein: CASSLRSYEQYF.

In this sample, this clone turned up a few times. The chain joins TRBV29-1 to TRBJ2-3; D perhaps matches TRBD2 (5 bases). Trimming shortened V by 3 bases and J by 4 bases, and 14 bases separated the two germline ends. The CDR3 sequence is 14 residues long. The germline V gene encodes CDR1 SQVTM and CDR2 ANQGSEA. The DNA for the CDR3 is TGCAGCGTTGACCCGGAGGCAGTCGCAGATACGCAGTATTTT. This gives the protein CSVDPEAVADTQYF.

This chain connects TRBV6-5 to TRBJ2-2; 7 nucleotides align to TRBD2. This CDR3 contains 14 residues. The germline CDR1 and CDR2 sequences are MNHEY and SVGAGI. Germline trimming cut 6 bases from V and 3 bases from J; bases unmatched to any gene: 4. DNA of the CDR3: TGTGCCAGCAGGGTGGGGGGGGACACCGGGGAGCTGTTTTTT. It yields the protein CASRVGGDTGELFF.

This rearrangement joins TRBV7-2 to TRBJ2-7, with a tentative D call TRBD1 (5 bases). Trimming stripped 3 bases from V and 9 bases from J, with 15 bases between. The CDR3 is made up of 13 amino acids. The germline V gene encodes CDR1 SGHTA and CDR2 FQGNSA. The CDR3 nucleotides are TGTGCCAGCAGCTTGAATGAAAGGGGATGGCAGTACTTC. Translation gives CASSLNERGWQYF.

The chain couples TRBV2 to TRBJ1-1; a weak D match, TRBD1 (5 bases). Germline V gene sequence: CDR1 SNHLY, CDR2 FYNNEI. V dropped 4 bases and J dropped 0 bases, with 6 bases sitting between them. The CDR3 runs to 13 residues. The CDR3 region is CASSGQLNTEAFF. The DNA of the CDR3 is TGTGCCAGCAGTGGACAGTTGAACACTGAAGCTTTCTTT.